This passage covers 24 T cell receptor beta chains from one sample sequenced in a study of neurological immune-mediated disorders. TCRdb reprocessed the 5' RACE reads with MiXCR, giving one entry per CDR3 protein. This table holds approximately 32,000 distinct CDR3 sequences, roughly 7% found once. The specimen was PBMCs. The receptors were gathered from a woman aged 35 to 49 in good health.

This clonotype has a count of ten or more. The chain's CDR3 is CANNGQLSSYEQYF. In nucleotides, the CDR3 is TGCGCCAACAACGGCCAGCTAAGCTCCTACGAGCAGTACTTC. The gene calls are TRBV5-1 and TRBJ2-7; unclear D gene. The length of the CDR3 is 14 residues. Germline V CDR1 and CDR2: SGHRS, YFSETQ. V was trimmed by 9 bases and J by 0 bases, leaving 16 bases between them.

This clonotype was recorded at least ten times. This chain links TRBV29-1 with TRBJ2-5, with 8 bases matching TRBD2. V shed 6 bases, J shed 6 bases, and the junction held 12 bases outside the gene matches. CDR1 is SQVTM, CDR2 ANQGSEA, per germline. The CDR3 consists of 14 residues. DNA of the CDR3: TGCAGCGTCCCGAAAGCGGGAGAGGCAAAGACCCAGTACTTC. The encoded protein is CSVPKAGEAKTQYF.

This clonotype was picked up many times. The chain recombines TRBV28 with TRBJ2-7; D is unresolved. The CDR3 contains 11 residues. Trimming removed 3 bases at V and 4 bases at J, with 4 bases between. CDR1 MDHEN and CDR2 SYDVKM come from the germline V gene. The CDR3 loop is CASSFQYEQYF. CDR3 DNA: TGTGCCAGCAGTTTCCAATACGAGCAGTACTTC.

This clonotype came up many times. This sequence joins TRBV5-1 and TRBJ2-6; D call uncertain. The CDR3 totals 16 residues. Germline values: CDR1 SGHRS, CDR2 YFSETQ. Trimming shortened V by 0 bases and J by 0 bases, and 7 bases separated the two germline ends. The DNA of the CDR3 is TGCGCCAGCAGCTTGGGCCTTAGCTCTGGGGCCAACGTCCTGACTTTC. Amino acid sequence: CASSLGLSSGANVLTF.

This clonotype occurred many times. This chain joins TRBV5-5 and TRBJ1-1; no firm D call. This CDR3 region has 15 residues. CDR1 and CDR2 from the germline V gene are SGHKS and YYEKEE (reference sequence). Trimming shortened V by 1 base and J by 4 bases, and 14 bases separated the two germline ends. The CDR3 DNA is TGTGCCAGCAGCTTGCGAGGCAGGTTAGGCACTGAAGCTTTCTTT. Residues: CASSLRGRLGTEAFF.

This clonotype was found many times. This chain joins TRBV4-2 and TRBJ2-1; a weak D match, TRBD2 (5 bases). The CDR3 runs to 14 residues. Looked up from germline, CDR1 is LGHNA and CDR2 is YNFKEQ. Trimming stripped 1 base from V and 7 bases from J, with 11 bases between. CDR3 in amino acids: CASSQAGSGNEQFF. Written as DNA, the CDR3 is TGTGCCAGCAGCCAAGCGGGGTCGGGGAATGAGCAGTTCTTC.

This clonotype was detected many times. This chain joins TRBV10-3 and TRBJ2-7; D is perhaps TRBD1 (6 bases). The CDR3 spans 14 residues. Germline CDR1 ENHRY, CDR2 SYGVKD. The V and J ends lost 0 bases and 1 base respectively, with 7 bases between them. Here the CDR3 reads CAISESDRSYEQYF. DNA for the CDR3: TGTGCCATCAGTGAGTCGGACAGATCCTACGAGCAGTACTTC.

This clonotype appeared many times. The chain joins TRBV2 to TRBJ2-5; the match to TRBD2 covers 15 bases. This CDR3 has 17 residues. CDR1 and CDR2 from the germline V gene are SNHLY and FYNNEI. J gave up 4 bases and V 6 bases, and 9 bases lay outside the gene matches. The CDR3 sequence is CASSPGLAGGEGETQYF. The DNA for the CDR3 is TGTGCCAGCAGCCCGGGACTAGCGGGAGGAGAGGGAGAGACCCAGTACTTC.

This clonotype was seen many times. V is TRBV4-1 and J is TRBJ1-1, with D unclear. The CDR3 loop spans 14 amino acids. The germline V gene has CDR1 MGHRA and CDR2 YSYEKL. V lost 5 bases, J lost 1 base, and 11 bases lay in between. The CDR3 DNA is TGCGCCAGCAGCGCTCGGACGGCGAACACTGAAGCTTTCTTT. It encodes CASSARTANTEAFF.

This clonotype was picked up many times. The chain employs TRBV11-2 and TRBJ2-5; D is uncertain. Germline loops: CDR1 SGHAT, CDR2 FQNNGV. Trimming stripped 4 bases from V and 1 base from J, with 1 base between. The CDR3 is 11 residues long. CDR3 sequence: CASSSQETQYF. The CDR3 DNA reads TGTGCCAGCAGCTCCCAAGAGACCCAGTACTTC.

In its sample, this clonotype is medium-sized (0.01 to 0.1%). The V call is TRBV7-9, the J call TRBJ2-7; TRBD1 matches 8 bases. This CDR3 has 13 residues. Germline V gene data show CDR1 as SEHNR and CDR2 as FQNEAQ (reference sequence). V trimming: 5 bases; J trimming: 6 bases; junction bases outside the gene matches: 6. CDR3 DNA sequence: TGTGCCAGCAGCCATTCAGGGGGCGTCGAGCAGTACGTC. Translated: CASSHSGGVEQYV.

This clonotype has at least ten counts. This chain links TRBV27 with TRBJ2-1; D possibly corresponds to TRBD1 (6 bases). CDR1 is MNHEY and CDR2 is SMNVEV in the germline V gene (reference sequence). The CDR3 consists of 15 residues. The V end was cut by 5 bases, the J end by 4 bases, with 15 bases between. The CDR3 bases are TGTGCCAGCAGTCCTTTCTGGACAGAATACAATGAGCAGTTCTTC. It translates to CASSPFWTEYNEQFF.

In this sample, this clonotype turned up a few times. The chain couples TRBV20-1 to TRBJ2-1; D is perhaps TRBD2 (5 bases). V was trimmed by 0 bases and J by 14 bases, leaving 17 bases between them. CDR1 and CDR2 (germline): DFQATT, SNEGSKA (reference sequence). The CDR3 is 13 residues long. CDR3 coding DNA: TGCAGTGCTAGAGAACCGGGGTCCTTGGTTGAGTTCTTC. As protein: CSAREPGSLVEFF.

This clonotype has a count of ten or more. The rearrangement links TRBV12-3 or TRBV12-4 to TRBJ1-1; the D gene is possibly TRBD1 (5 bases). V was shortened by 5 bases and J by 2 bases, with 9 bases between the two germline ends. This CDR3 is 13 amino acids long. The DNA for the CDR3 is TGTGCCAGCAGTCGGGACGGCAACACTGAAGCTTTCTTT. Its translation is CASSRDGNTEAFF.

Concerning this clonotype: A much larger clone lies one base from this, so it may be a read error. The DNA of the CDR3 is TGTGCCAGCAGCTTAGCCTTACAGATAGCGGGTCGCTGGGAGCTGTTTTTT. Translation gives CASSLALQIAGRWELFF. This sequence joins TRBV7-6 and TRBJ2-2, with 7 bases lining up with TRBD2. The CDR3 is 17 amino acids. With 0 bases clipped from V and 9 bases from J, the junction kept 13 bases outside the gene matches. Germline lookup yields CDR1 SGHVS and CDR2 FNYEAQ.

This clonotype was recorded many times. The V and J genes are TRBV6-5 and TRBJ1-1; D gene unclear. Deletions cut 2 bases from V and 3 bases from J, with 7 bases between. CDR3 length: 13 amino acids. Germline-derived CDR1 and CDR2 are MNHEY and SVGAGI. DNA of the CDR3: TGTGCCAGCAGTTACGGGGATTACACTGAAGCTTTCTTT. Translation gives CASSYGDYTEAFF.

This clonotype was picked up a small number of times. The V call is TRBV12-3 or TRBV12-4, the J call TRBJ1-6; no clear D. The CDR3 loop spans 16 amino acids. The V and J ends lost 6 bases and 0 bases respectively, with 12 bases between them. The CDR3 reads CASSEELSSYNSPLHF. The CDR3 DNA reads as TGTGCCAGCAGCGAAGAACTCAGCTCCTATAATTCACCCCTCCACTTT.

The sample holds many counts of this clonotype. The CDR3 is CASKPNSGLADTQYF. CDR3 bases: TGTGCCTCCAAGCCCAATAGCGGGTTGGCAGATACGCAGTATTTT. This sequence joins TRBV2 and TRBJ2-3, with 7 bases identical to TRBD2. Germline V CDR1 and CDR2: SNHLY, FYNNEI. This CDR3 is 15 amino acids long. V was pared by 11 bases and J by 4 bases, with 15 bases of the junction left unmatched.

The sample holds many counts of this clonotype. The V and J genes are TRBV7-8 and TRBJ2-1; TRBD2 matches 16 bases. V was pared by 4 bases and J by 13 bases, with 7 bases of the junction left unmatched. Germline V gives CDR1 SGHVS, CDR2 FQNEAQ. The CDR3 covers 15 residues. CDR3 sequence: CASSWGTSGRAPQFF. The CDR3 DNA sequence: TGTGCCAGCAGCTGGGGGACTAGCGGGAGGGCCCCCCAGTTCTTC.

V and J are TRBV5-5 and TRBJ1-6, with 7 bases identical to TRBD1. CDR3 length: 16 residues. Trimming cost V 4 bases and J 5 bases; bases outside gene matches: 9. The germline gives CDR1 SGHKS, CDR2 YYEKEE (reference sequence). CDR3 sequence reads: CASSASGTEHNSPLHF. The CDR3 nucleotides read TGTGCCAGCAGCGCGTCCGGGACAGAACATAATTCACCCCTCCACTTT.

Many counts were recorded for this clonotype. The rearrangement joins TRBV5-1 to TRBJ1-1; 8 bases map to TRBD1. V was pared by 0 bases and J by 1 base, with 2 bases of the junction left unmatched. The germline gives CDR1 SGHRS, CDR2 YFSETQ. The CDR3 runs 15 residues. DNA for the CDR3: TGCGCCAGCAGCTTGGACGGACAGGGGAACACTGAAGCTTTCTTT. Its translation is CASSLDGQGNTEAFF.

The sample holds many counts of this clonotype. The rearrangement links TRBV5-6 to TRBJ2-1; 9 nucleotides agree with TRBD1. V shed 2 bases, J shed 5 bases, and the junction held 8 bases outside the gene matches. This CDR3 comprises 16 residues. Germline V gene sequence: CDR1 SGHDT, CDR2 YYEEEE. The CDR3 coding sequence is TGTGCCAGCAGCTTCCCCTCGGGACAGGGCGACAATGAGCAGTTCTTC. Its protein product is CASSFPSGQGDNEQFF.

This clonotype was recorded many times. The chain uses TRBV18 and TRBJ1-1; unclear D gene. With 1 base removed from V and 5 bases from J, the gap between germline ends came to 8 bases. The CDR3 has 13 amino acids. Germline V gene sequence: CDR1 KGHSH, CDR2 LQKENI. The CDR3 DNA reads TGTGCCAGCTCACCACGAGATGGGACTGAAGCTTTCTTT. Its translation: CASSPRDGTEAFF.

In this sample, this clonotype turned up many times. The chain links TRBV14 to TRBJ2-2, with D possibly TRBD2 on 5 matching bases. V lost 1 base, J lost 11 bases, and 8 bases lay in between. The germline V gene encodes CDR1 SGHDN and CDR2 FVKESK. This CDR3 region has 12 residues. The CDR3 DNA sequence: TGTGCCAGCAGCCAAGCAACTAGAGAGCTGTTTTTT. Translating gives CASSQATRELFF.